The present entry profiles one T cell receptor beta chain with its context. The antigen is undetermined. This entry is derived from a study of CD8+ T cells in alopecia areata. Study-level results: Among the cells sequenced in scalp samples are also the resident alphabeta T cells of normal skin.

Trimming shortened V by 1 base and J by 0 bases, and 19 bases separated the two germline ends. The CDR3 runs to 19 residues. Germline V gene lookup returns CDR1 SGHRS and CDR2 YFSETQ. RNA was extracted and reverse transcribed into cDNA as the sequencing template. Clones were read by immunoSEQ multiplex PCR, and TCRdb kept only the in-frame ones, dropping some. This sample has some 170,000 clones, with about 70% found just once. The TCR comes from a human donor with alopecia areata. This specimen consisted of CD8+ T cells sorted from blood, obtained at week 0. The chain uses TRBV5-1 and TRBJ2-2, with D possibly being TRBD2 (7 bases). CDR3 in DNA: TGCGCCAGCAGCTTGTCATCCTTACCCGGGGGGCCGAACACCGGGGAGCTGTTTTTT. Translation: CASSLSSLPGGPNTGELFF.